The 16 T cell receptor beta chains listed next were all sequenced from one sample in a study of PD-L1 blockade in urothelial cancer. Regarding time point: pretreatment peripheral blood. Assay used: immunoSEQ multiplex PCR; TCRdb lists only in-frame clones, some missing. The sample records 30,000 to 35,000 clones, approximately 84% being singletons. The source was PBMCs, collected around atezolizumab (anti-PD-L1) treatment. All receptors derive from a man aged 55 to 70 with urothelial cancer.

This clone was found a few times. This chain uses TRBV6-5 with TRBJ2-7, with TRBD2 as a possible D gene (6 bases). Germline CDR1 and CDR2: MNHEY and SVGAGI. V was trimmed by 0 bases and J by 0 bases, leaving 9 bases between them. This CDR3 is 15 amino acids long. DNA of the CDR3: TGTGCCAGCAGTTACTCAGCGGGCCGCTCCTACGAGCAGTACTTC. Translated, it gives CASSYSAGRSYEQYF.

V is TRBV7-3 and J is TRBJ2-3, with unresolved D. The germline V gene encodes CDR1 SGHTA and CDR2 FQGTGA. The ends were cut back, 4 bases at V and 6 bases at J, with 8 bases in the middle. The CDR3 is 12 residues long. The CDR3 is CASSYREDTQYF. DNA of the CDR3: TGTGCCAGCAGCTACCGTGAGGATACGCAGTATTTT.

Here the CDR3 reads CASSLDGDTEAFF. CDR3 DNA: TGTGCCAGCAGCCTCGACGGGGACACTGAAGCTTTCTTT. This chain connects TRBV11-3 to TRBJ1-1; D remains ambiguous. The length of the CDR3 is 13 residues. The V gene's germline CDR1 is SGHNT and CDR2 YENEEA. V was shortened by 5 bases and J by 3 bases, with 10 bases between the two germline ends. The whole variable domain, remainder taken from reference TRBV11-3 and TRBJ1-1, is EAGVVQSPRYKIIEKKQPVAFWCNPISGHNTLYWYLQNLGQGPELLIRYENEEAVDDSQLPKDRFSAERLKGVDSTLKIQPAELGDSAVYLCASSLDGDTEAFFGQGTRLTVV.

CDR3 DNA: TGTGCCAGCAGCTACACAGGGGGCGACGCTGAAGCTTTCTTT. Translated: CASSYTGGDAEAFF. J is TRBJ1-1 and V is TRBV5-5, with TRBD1 identical over 9 bases. The CDR3 is 14 residues long. With 3 bases clipped from V and 6 bases from J, the junction kept 6 bases outside the gene matches. Germline V gives CDR1 SGHKS, CDR2 YYEKEE (reference sequence).

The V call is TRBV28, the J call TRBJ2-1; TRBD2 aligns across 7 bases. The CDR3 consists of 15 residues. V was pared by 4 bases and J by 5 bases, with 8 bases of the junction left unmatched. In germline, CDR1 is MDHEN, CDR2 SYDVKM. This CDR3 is CASSSQREGHNEQFF. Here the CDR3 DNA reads TGTGCCAGCAGTTCCCAGAGGGAGGGCCACAATGAGCAGTTCTTC.

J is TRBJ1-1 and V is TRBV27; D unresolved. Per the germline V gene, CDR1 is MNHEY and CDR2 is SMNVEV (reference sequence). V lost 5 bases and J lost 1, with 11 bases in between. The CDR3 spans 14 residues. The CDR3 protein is CASSPSLSNTEAFF. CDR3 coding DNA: TGTGCCAGCAGTCCGTCTCTATCGAACACTGAAGCTTTCTTT.

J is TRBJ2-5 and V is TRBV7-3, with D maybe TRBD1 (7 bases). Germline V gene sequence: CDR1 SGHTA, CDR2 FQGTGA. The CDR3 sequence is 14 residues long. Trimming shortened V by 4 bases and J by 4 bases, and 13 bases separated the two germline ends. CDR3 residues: CASSSTGRGETQYF. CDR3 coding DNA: TGTGCCAGCAGCTCGACAGGGCGGGGAGAGACCCAGTACTTC.

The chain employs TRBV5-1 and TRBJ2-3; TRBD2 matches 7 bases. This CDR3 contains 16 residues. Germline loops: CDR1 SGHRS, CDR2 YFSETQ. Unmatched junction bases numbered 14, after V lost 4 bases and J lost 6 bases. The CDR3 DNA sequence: TGCGCCAGCAGCGCCTCGATGGCGGGAGATCGGGATACGCAGTATTTT. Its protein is CASSASMAGDRDTQYF.

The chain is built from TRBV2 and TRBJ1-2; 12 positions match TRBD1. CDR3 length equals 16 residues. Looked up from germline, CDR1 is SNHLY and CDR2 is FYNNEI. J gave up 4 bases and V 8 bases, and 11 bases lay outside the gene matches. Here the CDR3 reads CASSLRGDRGLYGYTF. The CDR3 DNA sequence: TGTGCCAGCTCCTTGCGCGGGGACAGGGGGCTCTATGGCTACACCTTC. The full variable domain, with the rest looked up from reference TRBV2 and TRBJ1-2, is EPEVTQTPSHQVTQMGQEVILRCVPISNHLYFYWYRQILGQKVEFLVSFYNNEISEKSEIFDDQFSVERPDGSNFTLKIRSTKLEDSAMYFCASSLRGDRGLYGYTFGSGTRLTVV.

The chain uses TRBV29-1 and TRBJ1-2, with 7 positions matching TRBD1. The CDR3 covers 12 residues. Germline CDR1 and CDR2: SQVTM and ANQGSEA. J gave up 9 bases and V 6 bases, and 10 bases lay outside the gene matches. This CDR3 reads CSVVDRNYSYTF. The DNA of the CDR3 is TGCAGCGTAGTGGACAGGAATTATAGCTACACCTTC.

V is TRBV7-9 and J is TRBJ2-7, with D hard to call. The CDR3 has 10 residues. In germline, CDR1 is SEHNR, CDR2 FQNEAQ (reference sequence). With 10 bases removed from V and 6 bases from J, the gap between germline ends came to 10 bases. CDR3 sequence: CATRLCEQYF. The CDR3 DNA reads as TGTGCCACCCGTCTGTGCGAGCAGTACTTC.

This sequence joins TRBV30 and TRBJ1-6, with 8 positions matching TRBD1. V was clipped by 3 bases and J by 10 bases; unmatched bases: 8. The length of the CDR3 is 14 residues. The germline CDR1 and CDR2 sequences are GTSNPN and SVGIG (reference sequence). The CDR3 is CAWRPSRGQSPLHF. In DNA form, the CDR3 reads TGTGCCTGGAGGCCTTCCAGGGGGCAATCACCCCTCCACTTT.

In nucleotides, the CDR3 is TGTGCTAGTGGTTTCTTGGCAGGACTCACAGATACGCAGTATTTT. It yields the protein CASGFLAGLTDTQYF. The V gene is TRBV12-5, the J gene TRBJ2-3, with D perhaps matching TRBD2 (5 bases). Germline CDR1 LGHNT, CDR2 FRNRAP. The ends were cut back, 3 bases at V and 2 bases at J, with 12 bases in the middle. The CDR3 totals 15 residues.

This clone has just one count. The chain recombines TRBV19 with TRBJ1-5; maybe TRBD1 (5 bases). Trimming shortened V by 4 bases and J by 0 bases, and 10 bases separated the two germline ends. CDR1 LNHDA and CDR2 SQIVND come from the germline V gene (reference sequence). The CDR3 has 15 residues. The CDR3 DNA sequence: TGTGCCAGTAGTACGACAGAGAATAGCAATCAGCCCCAGCATTTT. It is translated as CASSTTENSNQPQHF.

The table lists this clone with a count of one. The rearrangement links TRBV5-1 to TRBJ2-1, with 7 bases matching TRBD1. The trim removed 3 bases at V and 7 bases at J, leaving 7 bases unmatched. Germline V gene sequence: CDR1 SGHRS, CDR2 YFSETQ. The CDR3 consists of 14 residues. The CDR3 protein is CASSWKTGKNEQFF. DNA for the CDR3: TGCGCCAGCAGCTGGAAGACAGGGAAGAATGAGCAGTTCTTC.

The CDR3 loop is CASSKEGLAASSYEQYF. The CDR3 DNA follows: TGCGCCAGCAGCAAGGAGGGCCTAGCGGCGAGCTCCTACGAGCAGTACTTC. The chain recombines TRBV5-1 with TRBJ2-7, with TRBD2 identical over 7 bases. After removal of 4 bases from V and 0 bases from J, the junction contained 13 bases not matched to a gene. Germline loops: CDR1 SGHRS, CDR2 YFSETQ. CDR3 size: 17 residues.